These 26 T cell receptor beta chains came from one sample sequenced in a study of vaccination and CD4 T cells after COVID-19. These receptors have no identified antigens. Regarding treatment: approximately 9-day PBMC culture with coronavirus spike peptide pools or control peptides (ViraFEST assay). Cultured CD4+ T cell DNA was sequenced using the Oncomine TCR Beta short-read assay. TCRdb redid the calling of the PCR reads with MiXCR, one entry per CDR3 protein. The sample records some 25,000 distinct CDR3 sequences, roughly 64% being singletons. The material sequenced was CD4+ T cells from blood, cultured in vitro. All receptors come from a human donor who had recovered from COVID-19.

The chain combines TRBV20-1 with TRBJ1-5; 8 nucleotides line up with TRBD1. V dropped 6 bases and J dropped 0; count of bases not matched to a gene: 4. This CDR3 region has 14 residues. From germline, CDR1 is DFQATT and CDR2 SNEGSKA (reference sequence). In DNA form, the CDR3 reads TGCAGTGCCCGACAGGGGTCTAGCAATCAGCCCCAGCATTTT. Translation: CSARQGSSNQPQHF.

As DNA, the CDR3 is TGTGCCAGCAGTCCGTGGGCCGGCCCGAACACTGAAGCTTTCTTT. This codes for CASSPWAGPNTEAFF. V gene TRBV27 combines with J gene TRBJ1-1; D uncertain. Between the trimmed V and J ends, which lost 5 bases and 1 base, there was a span of 14 bases. Germline loops: CDR1 MNHEY, CDR2 SMNVEV (reference sequence). The CDR3 sequence is 15 residues long.

CDR3 residues: CSAGSAGGQFF. In DNA form, the CDR3 reads TGCAGTGCTGGATCGGCGGGCGGGCAGTTCTTC. The genes are TRBV20-1 and TRBJ2-1; possible D gene TRBD2, 5 bases. The CDR3 length is 11 residues. Between the trimmed V and J ends, which lost 5 bases and 12 bases, there was a span of 14 bases. Germline CDR1 reads DFQATT; CDR2 reads SNEGSKA (reference sequence).

CDR3 protein: CASSLVVTDNSPLHF. The DNA of the CDR3 is TGTGCCAGCAGCTTAGTGGTGACAGATAATTCACCCCTCCACTTT. The rearrangement uses TRBV7-2 and TRBJ1-6; D is possibly TRBD1 (5 bases). Germline assignment: CDR1 SGHTA and CDR2 FQGNSA. The CDR3 has 15 amino acids. Trimming took 1 base from V and 5 from J, leaving 9 bases between them.

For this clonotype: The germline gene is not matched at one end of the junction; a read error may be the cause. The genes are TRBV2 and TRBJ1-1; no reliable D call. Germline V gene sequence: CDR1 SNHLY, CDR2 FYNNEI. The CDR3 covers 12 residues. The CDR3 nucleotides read TGTGCCAGCAGCCCTGTCTACACTGAAGCTCTCTTT. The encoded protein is CASSPVYTEALF.

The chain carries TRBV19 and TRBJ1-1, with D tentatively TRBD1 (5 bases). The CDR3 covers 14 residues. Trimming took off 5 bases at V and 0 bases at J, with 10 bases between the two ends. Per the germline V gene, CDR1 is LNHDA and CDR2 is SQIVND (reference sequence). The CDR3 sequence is CASSSGRVNTEAFF. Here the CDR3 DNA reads TGTGCCAGTAGTTCGGGACGGGTGAACACTGAAGCTTTCTTT.

The CDR3 spells CASSPLPGGPNTGELFF. CDR3 DNA sequence: TGTGCCAGCAGTCCCCTCCCCGGCGGACCGAACACCGGGGAGCTGTTTTTT. The chain links TRBV12-3 or TRBV12-4 to TRBJ2-2, with D hard to call. CDR3 size: 17 residues. The V gene lost 5 bases and the J gene lost 0 bases, with 16 bases spanning the gap.

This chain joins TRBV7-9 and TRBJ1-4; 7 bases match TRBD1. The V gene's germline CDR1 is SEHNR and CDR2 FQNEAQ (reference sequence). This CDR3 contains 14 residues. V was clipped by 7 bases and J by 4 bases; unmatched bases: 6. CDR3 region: CASTRQGGNEKLFF. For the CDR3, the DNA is TGTGCCAGCACCCGGCAGGGGGGTAATGAAAAACTGTTTTTT.

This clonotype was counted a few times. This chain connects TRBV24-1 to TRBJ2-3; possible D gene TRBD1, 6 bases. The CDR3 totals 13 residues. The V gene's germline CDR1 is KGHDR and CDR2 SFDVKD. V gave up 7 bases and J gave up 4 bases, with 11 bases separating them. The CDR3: CATSRGKSDTQYF. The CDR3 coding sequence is TGTGCCACCAGCAGGGGAAAGTCAGATACGCAGTATTTT.

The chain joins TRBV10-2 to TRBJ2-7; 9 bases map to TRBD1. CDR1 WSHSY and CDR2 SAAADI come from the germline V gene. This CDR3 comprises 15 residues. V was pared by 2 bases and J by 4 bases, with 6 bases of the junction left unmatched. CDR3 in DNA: TGCGCCAGCAGTGAGCCGGGACAGGGATCGTACGAGCAGTACTTC. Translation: CASSEPGQGSYEQYF.

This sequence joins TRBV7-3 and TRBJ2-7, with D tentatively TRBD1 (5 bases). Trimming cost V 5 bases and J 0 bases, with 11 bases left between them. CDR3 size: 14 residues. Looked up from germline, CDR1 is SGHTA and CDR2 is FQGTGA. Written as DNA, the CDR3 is TGTGCCAGCAGCCTTGGACATAGCTCCTACGAGCAGTACTTC. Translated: CASSLGHSSYEQYF.

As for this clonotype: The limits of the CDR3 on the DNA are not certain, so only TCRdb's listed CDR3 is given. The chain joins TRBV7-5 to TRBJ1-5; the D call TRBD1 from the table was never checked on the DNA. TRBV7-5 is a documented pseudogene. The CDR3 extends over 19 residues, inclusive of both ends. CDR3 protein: CISVPEALDSDYSNQPQHF.

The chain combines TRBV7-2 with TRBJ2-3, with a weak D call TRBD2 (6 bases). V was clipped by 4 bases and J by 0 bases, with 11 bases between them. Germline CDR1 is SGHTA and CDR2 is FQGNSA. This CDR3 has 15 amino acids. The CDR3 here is CASSSDYHSTDTQYF. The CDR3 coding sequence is TGTGCCAGCAGCTCGGACTACCACAGCACAGATACGCAGTATTTT.

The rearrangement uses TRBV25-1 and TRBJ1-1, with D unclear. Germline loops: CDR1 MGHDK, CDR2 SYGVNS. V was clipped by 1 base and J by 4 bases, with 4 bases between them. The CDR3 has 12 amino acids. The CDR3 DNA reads TGTGCCAGCAGTGAATCAGGCACTGAAGCTTTCTTT. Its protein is CASSESGTEAFF.

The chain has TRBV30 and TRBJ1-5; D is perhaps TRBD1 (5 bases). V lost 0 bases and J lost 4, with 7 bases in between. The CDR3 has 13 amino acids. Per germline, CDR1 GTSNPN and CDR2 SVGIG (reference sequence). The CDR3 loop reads CAWSVGANQPQHF. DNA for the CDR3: TGTGCCTGGAGTGTCGGGGCGAATCAGCCCCAGCATTTT.

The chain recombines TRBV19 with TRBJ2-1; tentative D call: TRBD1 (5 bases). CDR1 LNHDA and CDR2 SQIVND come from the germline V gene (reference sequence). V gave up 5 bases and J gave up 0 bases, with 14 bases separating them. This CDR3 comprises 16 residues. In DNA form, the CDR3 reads TGTGCCAGTAGTGCGAGGACACCGAGCTCCTACAATGAGCAGTTCTTC. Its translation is CASSARTPSSYNEQFF.

The CDR3 bases are TGTGCCAGCAGTTACTCGATAGGGAGAGAGACCCAGTACTTC. Translated, it gives CASSYSIGRETQYF. The rearrangement links TRBV6-5 to TRBJ2-5; TRBD2 might be the D (5 bases). The CDR3 runs 14 residues. Germline CDR1 reads MNHEY; CDR2 reads SVGAGI. V dropped 0 bases and J dropped 4 bases, with 9 bases sitting between them.

In DNA, the CDR3 is TGTGCCAGCAGTTACTCGCTTGGCCGCGGGTCGATCCCTAATCAGCCCCAGCATTTT. This sequence encodes CASSYSLGRGSIPNQPQHF. This chain links TRBV6-2 or TRBV6-3 with TRBJ1-5, with D unclear. The CDR3 runs 19 residues. Germline CDR1 reads MNHEY; CDR2 reads SVGEGT. V shed 0 bases and J shed 4 bases, with 22 bases lying between them.

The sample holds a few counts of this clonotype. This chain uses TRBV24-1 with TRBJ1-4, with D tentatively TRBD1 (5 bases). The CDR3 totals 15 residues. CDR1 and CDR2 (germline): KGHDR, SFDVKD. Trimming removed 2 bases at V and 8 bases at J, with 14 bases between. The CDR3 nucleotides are TGTGCCACCAGTGATTCGACAGCCTATGGAGAAAAACTGTTTTTT. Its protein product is CATSDSTAYGEKLFF.

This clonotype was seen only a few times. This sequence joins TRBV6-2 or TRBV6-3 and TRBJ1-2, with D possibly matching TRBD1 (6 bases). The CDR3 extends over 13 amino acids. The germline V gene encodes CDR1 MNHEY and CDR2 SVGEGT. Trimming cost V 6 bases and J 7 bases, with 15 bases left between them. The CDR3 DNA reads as TGTGCCAGCAGCCCACGACAGGCAGCTGGCTACACCTTC. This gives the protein CASSPRQAAGYTF.

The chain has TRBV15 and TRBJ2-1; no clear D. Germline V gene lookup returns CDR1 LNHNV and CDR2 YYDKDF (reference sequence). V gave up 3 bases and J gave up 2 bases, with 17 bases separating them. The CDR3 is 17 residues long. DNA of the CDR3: TGTGCCACCAGCAGTAGTAAATCAGGTGATGCCTACAATGAGCAGTTCTTC. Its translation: CATSSSKSGDAYNEQFF.

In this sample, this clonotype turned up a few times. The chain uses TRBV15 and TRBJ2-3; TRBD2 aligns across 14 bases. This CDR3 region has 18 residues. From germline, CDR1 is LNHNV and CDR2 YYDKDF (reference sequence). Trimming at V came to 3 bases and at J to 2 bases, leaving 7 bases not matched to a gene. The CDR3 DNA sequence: TGTGCCACCAGCAGGGCCGTGACTAGCGGGAGGGCCACAGATACGCAGTATTTT. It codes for CATSRAVTSGRATDTQYF.

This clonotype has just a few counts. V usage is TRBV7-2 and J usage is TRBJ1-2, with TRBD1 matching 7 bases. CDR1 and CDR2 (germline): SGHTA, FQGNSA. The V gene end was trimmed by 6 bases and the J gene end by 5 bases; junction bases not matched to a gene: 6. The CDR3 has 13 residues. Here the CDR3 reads CASRLGTEYGYTF. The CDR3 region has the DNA TGTGCCAGCAGGCTTGGGACAGAATATGGCTACACCTTC.

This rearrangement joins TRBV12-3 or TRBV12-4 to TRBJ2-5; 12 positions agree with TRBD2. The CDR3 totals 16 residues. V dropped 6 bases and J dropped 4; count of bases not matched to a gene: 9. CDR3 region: CASSFTAGLAGETQYF. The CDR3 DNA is TGTGCCAGCAGCTTTACCGCGGGACTAGCGGGAGAGACCCAGTACTTC.

In DNA, the CDR3 is TGTGCCAGCAGCTTAGAAGCGGAGTACCAAGAGACCCAGTACTTC. Translated: CASSLEAEYQETQYF. This chain connects TRBV11-2 to TRBJ2-5, with D tentatively TRBD2 (5 bases). CDR1 is SGHAT, CDR2 FQNNGV, per germline. The length of the CDR3 is 15 residues. V lost 0 bases and J lost 0, with 8 bases in between.

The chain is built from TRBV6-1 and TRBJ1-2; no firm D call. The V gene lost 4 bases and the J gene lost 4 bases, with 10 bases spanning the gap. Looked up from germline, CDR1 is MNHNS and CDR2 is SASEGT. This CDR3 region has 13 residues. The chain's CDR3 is CASSVMDVYGYTF. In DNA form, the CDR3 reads TGTGCCAGCAGTGTAATGGACGTCTATGGCTACACCTTC.